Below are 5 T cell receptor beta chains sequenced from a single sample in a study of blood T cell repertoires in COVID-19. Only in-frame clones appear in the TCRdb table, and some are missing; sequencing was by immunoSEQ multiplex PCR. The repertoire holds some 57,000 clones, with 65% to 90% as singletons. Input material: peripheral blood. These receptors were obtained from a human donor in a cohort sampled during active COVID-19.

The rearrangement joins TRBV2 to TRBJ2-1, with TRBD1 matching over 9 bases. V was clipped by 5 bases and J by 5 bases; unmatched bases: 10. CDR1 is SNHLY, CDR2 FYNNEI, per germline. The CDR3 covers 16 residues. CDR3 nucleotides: TGTGCCAGCAGTTCCTTAGGGGACAGGGTAAACAATGAGCAGTTCTTC. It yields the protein CASSSLGDRVNNEQFF.

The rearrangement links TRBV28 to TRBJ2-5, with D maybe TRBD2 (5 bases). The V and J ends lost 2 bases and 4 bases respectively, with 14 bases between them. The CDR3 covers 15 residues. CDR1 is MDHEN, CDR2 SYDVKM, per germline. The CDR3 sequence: CASSLPRTFLETQYF. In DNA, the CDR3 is TGTGCCAGCAGTTTACCCCGGACTTTTCTAGAGACCCAGTACTTC.

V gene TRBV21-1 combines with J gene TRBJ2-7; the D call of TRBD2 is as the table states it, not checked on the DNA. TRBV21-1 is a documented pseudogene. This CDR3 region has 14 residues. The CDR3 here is CASSIRTDSYEQYF. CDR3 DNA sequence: TGTGCCAGCAGCATTCGGACTGACTCCTACGAGCAGTACTTC.

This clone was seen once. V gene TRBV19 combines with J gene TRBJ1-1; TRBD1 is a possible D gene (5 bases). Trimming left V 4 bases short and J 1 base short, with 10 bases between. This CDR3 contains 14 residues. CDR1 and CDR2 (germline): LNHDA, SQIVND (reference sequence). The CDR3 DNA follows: TGTGCCAGTAGTACGCGGGGGGGGAACACTGAAGCTTTCTTT. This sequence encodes CASSTRGGNTEAFF.

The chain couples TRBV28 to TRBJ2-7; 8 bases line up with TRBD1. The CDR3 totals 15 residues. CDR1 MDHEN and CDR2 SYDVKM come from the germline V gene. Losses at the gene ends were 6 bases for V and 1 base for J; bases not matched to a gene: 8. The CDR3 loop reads CASRRGQGLSYEQYF. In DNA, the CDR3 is TGTGCCAGCAGACGTGGACAGGGACTTTCCTACGAGCAGTACTTC.